This T cell receptor (beta chain) was identified in a study of OX40 agonist ivuxolimab in advanced cancers. About the research overall: Cancers in dose escalation were hepatocellular, melanoma, renal cell and head and neck. Whole-study results and caveats: At 0.1 to 3.0 mg/kg, CD4+ and CD8+ blood T cells expanded clonally by week 6. Low normalized T-cell clonal expansion was also seen in some nonresponders.

Patients were ruled out by autoimmune disease history or systemic immunosuppression. Using immunoSEQ multiplex PCR, the repertoire was profiled, and TCRdb retains in-frame clones only, with some absent. The repertoire consists of roughly 60,000 clones, with 86% occurring once and the leading ten covering around 0.9%. This clone turned up a few times. Its specificity is unknown. The V and J ends lost 4 bases and 5 bases, in that order; junction bases with no gene match: 6. The length of the CDR3 is 15 residues. The germline V gene has CDR1 WNHNN and CDR2 SYGVQD (reference sequence). The receptor comes from an adult with an advanced solid tumor such as melanoma, head and neck, liver or kidney cancer. The input for sequencing was CD4+ or CD8+ T cells sorted from blood, taken in a trial of the OX40 agonist ivuxolimab. J is TRBJ2-7 and V is TRBV10-1; 12 nucleotides agree with TRBD1. CDR3 in amino acids: CASSGTRDRGHEQYF. The CDR3 DNA sequence: TGCGCCAGCAGTGGGACTCGGGACAGGGGGCACGAGCAGTACTTC.